The entry below gives a single T cell receptor beta chain sequence along with its context. The germline V gene has CDR1 PRHDT and CDR2 FYEKMQ (reference sequence). The length of the CDR3 is 13 residues. Between the trimmed V and J ends, which lost 10 bases and 3 bases, there was a span of 15 bases. The data were obtained in a study of blood T cell repertoires in COVID-19. At the level of the study: Some COVID-19 samples were acute and others convalescent; all came from the United States, Italy and Spain. Sources were T cells, B-cell-depleted T cells, or PBMCs; the material itself was cDNA or gDNA.

Original processing methods: It was from reference gene primer amplification that nucleated cell counts were estimated. Measured with immunoSEQ multiplex PCR; TCRdb has only the in-frame clones, and not every one. From that table come the V and J calls and clone size; the DNA was used to work out D and trimming. This table holds 130,000 to 150,000 clones, 80% to 90% found once. This chain joins TRBV13 and TRBJ1-1; D remains ambiguous. The source is a human donor with acute or convalescent COVID-19. The donor label of this sample is uncertain. Material: peripheral blood. The CDR3 DNA sequence: TGTGCCACCCTAAGAGGGCGAGACACTGAAGCTTTCTTT. Translated, it gives CATLRGRDTEAFF.